The clone carrying this TCR beta chain was recorded only once. Its target is not known. Noted treatment: roughly ten-day PBMC culture with coronavirus spike peptide pools or control peptides (ViraFEST assay). ViraFEST sequenced TCRs after peptide-pool expansion of antigen-specific T cells. At the Johns Hopkins FTIC core, DNA taken from cultured CD4+ T cells was sequenced by way of the Oncomine TCR Beta short-read assay. TCRdb re-called the PCR reads through MiXCR, storing one row per CDR3 protein. The sample carries 14,000 or so distinct CDR3 sequences, about 69% recorded once. This sample was included in a study of vaccination and CD4 T cells after COVID-19. Study as a whole: The study collected post-vaccine samples a median around 72 days after dose two, with a range of 14 to 241. Study findings and constraints: Convalescent patient numbers were relatively low, with no early post-infection timepoints.

Sample: CD4+ T cells from blood, cultured in vitro. The TCR comes from a human donor who had recovered from COVID-19.

CDR3 bases: TGTGCCAGTAGTATGGACAGGAAAGACAATCAGCCCCAGCATTTT. It translates to CASSMDRKDNQPQHF. This chain connects TRBV19 to TRBJ1-5; 7 nucleotides agree with TRBD1. V lost 3 bases, J lost 3 bases, and 5 bases stayed unmatched. CDR3 length: 15 residues. Germline V gene lookup returns CDR1 LNHDA and CDR2 SQIVND (reference sequence).